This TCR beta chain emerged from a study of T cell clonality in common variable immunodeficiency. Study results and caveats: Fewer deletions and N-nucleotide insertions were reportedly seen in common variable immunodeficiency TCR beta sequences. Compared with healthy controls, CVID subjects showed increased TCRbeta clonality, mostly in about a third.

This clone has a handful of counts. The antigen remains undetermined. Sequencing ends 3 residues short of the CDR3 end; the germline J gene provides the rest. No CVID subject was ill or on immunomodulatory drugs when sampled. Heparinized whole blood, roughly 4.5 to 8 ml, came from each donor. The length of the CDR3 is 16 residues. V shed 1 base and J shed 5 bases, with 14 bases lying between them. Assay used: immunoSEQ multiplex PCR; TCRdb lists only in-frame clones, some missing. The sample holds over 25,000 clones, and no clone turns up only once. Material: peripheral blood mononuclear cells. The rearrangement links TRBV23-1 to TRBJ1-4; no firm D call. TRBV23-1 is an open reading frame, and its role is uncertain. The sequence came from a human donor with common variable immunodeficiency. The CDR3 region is CASSQLAGEGNEKLFF. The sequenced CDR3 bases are TGCGCCAGCAGTCAATTGGCGGGTGAGGGAAATGAAAAA.